This T cell receptor (beta chain) was retrieved from a study of graft-versus-host responses after intestinal transplantation. Study in general: Recipients across the board were started on anti-thymocyte globulin induction, then kept on tacrolimus and steroids for two to four years. Study results and caveats: Marrow from the recipient contained GvH clones, some of which had appeared first in ileum or blood. Subjects displaying graft-donor T cell macrochimerism possessed elevated graft-versus-host to host-versus-graft clonal ratios inside allografts. Peak levels of circulating GvH clones tracked with early post-transplant HvG declines.

As for this clone: As yet, its antigen is unknown.

Some clones are missing from TCRdb's copy, which holds only in-frame ones; the method was immunoSEQ multiplex PCR. Of 95,000 or so clones in the sample, 80% to 95% are singletons; the top ten hold about 15%. The CDR3 runs 17 residues. The rearrangement links TRBV1 to TRBJ2-3; the DNA was not compared with TRBD1, the D call given in the table. TRBV1 is annotated as a pseudogene. The starting material was PBMCs, obtained roughly 68 weeks after intestinal transplant. The receptor's source is a human patient who received an intestinal transplant, so some T cells may come from the graft donor. The CDR3: CTSSRLMTGGVPDTQYF. DNA of the CDR3: TGCACCAGCAGCCGGTTAATGACAGGGGGCGTCCCAGATACGCAGTATTTT.